This TCR beta chain is drawn from a study of cytomegalovirus exposure and HLA in healthy donors. General study points: Later, an analysis found that TCR clusters from the first cohort tended to co-occur in the 120 or so validation repertoires.

Regarding this clone: The antigen remains unidentified.

Only in-frame clones appear in the TCRdb table, and some are missing; sequencing was by immunoSEQ multiplex PCR. This table has some 220,000 clones, 90% to 95% appearing once. The V gene's germline CDR1 is SQVTM and CDR2 ANQGSEA. CDR3 length equals 10 residues. Between the trimmed V and J ends, which lost 4 bases and 5 bases, there was a span of 5 bases. Sequenced input: PBMCs. The chain is built from TRBV29-1 and TRBJ2-5; D remains ambiguous. This receptor was identified in a woman between 18 and 30 years old in good health and CMV-seronegative. CDR3 sequence (DNA): TGCAGCGTTGCGGGTGAGACCCAGTACTTC. It codes for CSVAGETQYF.